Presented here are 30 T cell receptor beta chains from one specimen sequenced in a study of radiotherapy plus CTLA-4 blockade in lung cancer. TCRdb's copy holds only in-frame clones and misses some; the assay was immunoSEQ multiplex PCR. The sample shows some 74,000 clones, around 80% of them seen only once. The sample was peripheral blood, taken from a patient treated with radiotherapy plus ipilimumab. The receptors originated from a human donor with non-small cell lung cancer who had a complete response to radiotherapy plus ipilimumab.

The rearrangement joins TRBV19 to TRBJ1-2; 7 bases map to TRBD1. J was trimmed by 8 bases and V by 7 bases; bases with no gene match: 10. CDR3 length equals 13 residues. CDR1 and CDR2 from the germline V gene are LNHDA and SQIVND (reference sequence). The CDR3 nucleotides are TGTGCCAGTACCATAGACAGGGCAGGAGGCTACACCTTC. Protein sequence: CASTIDRAGGYTF.

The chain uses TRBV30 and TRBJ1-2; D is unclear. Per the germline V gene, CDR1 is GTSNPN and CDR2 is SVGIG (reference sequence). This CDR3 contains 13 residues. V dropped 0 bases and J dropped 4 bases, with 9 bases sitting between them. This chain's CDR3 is CAWSVDTGYGYTF. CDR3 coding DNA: TGTGCCTGGAGTGTAGACACTGGCTATGGCTACACCTTC.

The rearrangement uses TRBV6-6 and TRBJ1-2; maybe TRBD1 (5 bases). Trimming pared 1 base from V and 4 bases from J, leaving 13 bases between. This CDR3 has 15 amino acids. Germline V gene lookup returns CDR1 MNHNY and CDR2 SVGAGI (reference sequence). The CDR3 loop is CASSYYRTSTYGYTF. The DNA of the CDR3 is TGTGCCAGCAGTTACTACCGGACATCCACCTATGGCTACACCTTC.

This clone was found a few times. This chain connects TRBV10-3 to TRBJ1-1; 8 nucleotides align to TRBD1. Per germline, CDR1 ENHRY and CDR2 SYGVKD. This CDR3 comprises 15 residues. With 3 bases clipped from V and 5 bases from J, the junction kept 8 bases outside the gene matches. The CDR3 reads CAISDVRGRLTEAFF. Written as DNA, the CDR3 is TGTGCCATCAGTGACGTCAGGGGGCGGTTGACTGAAGCTTTCTTT.

The CDR3 spells CASSLGAGELFF. CDR3 nucleotides: TGTGCCAGCAGCCTGGGGGCGGGGGAGCTGTTTTTT. The chain uses TRBV11-2 and TRBJ2-2; TRBD1 might be the D (6 bases). The CDR3 has 12 residues. V was clipped by 5 bases and J by 8 bases, with 9 bases between them. Germline lookup yields CDR1 SGHAT and CDR2 FQNNGV. The variable domain in full, with the rest retrieved from reference TRBV11-2 and TRBJ2-2, is EAGVAQSPRYKIIEKRQSVAFWCNPISGHATLYWYQQILGQGPKLLIQFQNNGVVDDSQLPKDRFSAERLKGVDSTLKIQPAKLEDSAVYLCASSLGAGELFFGEGSRLTVL.

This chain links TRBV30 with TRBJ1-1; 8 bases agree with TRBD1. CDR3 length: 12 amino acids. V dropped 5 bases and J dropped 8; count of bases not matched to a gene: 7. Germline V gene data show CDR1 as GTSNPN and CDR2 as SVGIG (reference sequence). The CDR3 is CAWDRGRMEAFF. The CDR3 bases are TGTGCCTGGGACAGGGGCAGGATGGAAGCTTTCTTT.

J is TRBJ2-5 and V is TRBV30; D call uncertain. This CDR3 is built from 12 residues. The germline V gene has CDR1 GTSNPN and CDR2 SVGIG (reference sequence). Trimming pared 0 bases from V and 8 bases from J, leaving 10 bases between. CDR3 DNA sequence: TGTGCCTGGAGTGTAGCCGAAACAACCCAGTACTTC. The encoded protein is CAWSVAETTQYF.

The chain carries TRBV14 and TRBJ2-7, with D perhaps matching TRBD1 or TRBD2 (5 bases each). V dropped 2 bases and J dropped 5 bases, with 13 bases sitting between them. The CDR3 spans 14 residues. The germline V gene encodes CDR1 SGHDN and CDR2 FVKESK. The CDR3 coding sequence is TGTGCCAGCAGCCAACCGAGACCGGGGCACGAGCAGTACGTC. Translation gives CASSQPRPGHEQYV.

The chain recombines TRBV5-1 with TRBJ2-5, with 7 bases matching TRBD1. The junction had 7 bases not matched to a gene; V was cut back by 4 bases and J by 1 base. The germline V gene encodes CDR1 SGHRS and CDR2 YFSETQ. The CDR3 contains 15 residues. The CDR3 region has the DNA TGCGCCAGCAGCCCCGACAGGGCCATCCAAGAGACCCAGTACTTC. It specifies CASSPDRAIQETQYF.

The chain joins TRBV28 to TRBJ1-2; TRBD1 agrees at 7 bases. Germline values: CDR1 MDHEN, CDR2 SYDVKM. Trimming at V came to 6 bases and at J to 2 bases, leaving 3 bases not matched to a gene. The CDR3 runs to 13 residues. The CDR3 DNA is TGTGCCAGCAGCTTACAGGGGAACTATGGCTACACCTTC. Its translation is CASSLQGNYGYTF.

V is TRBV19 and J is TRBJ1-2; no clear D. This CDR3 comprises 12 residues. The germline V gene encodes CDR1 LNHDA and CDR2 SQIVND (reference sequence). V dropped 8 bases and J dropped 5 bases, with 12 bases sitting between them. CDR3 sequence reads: CASSFTAYGYTF. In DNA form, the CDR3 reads TGTGCCAGTTCCTTTACCGCGTATGGCTACACCTTC.

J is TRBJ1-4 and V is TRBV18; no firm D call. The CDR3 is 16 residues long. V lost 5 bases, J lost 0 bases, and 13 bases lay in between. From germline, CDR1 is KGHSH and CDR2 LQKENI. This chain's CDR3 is CASSSTQLATNEKLFF. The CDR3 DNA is TGTGCCAGCTCATCCACTCAGTTAGCAACTAATGAAAAACTGTTTTTT.

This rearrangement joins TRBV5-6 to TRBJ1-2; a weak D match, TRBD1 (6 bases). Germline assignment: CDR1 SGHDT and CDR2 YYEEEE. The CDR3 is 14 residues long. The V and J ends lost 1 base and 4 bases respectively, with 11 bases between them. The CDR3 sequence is CASSLRQATYGYTF. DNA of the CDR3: TGTGCCAGCAGCTTGAGACAGGCGACCTATGGCTACACCTTC.

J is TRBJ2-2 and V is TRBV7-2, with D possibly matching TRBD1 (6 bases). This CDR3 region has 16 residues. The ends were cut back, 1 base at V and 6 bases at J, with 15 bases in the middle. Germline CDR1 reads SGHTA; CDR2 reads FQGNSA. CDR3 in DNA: TGTGCCAGCAGCTTAGATAGGGGGTCTTGGGCCGGGGAGCTGTTTTTT. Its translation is CASSLDRGSWAGELFF.

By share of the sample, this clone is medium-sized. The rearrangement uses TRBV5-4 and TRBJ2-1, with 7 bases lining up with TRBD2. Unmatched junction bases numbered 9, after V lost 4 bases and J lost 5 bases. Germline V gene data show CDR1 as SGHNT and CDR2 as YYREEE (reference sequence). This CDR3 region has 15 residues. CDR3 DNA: TGTGCCAGCAGCACCGGGCCCCGGGGGGACAATGAGCAGTTCTTC. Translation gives CASSTGPRGDNEQFF.

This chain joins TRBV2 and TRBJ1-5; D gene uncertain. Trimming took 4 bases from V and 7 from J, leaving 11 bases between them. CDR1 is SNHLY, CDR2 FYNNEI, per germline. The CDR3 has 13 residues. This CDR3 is CASSVGLRQPQHF. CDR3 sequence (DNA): TGTGCCAGCAGTGTGGGGTTAAGGCAGCCCCAGCATTTT.

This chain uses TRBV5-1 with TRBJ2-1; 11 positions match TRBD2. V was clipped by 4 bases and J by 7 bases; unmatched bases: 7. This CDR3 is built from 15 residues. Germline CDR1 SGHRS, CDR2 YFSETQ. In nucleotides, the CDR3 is TGCGCCAGCAGCATTAGCGGGGGGGCCGGGAATGAGCAGTTCTTC. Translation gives CASSISGGAGNEQFF.

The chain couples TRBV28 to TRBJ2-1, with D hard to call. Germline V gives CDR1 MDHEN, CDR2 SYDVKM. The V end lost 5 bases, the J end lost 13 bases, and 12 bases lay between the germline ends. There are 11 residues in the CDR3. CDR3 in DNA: TGTGCCAGCAGTGCTAGGACCCGCCAGTTCTTC. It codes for CASSARTRQFF.

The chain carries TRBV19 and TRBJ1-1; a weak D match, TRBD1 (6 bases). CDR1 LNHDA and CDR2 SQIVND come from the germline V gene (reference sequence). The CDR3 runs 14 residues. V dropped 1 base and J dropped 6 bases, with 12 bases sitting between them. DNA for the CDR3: TGTGCCAGTAGTATAGGGTGGGGGGGCGCTGAAGCTTTCTTT. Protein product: CASSIGWGGAEAFF.

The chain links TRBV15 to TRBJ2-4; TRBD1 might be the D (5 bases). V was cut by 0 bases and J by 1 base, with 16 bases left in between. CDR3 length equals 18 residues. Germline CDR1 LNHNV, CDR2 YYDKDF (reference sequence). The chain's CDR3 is CATSRDRTTEVAKNIQYF. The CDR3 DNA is TGTGCCACCAGCAGAGATCGAACGACAGAAGTGGCCAAAAACATTCAGTACTTC.

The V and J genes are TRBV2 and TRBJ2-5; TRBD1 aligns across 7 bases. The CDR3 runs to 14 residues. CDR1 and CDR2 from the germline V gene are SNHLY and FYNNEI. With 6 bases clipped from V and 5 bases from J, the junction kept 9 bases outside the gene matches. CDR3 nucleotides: TGTGCCAGCAGAGTACAGGGGCTAGTGGAGACCCAGTACTTC. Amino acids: CASRVQGLVETQYF.

Here the CDR3 reads CASSDEPAGADTQYF. CDR3 nucleotide sequence: TGTGCCAGCAGTGACGAACCCGCGGGGGCAGATACGCAGTATTTT. The chain uses TRBV6-4 and TRBJ2-3, with TRBD2 matching 7 bases. The V segment lost 2 bases and the J segment 4 bases; nucleotides outside the gene matches: 6. The CDR3 is made up of 15 amino acids. Per germline, CDR1 MRHNA and CDR2 SNTAGT.

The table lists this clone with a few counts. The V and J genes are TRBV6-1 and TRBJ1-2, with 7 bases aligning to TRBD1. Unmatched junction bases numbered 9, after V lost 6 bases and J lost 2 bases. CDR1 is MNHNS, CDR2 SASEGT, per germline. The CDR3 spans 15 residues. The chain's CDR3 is CASRLDRVLNYGYTF. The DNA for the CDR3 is TGTGCCAGCAGACTCGACAGGGTCCTGAACTATGGCTACACCTTC.

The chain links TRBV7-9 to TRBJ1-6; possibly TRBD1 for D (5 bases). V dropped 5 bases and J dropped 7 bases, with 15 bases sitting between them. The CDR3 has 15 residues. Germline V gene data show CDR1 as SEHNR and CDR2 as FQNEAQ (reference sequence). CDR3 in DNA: TGTGCCAGCAGCCCGTGGACACCAGAAAATTCACCCCTCCACTTT. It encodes CASSPWTPENSPLHF. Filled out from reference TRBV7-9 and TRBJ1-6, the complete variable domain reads DTGVSQNPRHKITKRGQNVTFRCDPISEHNRLYWYRQTLGQGPEFLTYFQNEAQLEKSRLLSDRFSAERPKGSFSTLEIQRTEQGDSAMYLCASSPWTPENSPLHFGNGTRLTVT.

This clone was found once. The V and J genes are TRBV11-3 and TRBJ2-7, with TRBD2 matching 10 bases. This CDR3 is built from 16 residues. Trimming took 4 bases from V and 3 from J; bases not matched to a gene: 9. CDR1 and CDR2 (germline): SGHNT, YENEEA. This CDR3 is CASSSILAGNFYEQYV. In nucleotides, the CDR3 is TGTGCCAGCAGCTCCATACTAGCGGGGAATTTCTACGAGCAGTACGTC.

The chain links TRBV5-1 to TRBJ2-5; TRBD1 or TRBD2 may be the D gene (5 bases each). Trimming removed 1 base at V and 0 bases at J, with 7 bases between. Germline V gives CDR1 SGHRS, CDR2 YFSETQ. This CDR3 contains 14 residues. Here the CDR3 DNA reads TGCGCCAGCAGCTTGATGGGGGACCAAGAGACCCAGTACTTC. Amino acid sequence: CASSLMGDQETQYF. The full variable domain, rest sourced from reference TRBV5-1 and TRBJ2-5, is KAGVTQTPRYLIKTRGQQVTLSCSPISGHRSVSWYQQTPGQGLQFLFEYFSETQRNKGNFPGRFSGRQFSNSRSEMNVSTLELGDSALYLCASSLMGDQETQYFGPGTRLLVL.

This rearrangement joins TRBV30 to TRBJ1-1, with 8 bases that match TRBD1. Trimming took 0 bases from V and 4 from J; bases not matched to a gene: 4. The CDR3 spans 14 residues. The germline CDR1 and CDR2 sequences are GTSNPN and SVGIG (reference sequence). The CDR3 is CAWSVTGGGTEAFF. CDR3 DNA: TGTGCCTGGAGTGTAACAGGGGGGGGCACTGAAGCTTTCTTT. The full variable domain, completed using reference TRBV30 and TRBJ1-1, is SQTIHQWPATLVQPVGSPLSLECTVEGTSNPNLYWYRQAAGRGLQLLFYSVGIGQISSEVPQNLSASRPQDRQFILSSKKLLLSDSGFYLCAWSVTGGGTEAFFGQGTRLTVV.

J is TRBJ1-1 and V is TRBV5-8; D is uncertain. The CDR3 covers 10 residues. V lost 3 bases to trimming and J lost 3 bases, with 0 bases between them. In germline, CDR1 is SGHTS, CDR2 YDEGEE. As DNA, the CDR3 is TGTGCCAGCAGCTACACTGAAGCTTTCTTT. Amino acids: CASSYTEAFF.

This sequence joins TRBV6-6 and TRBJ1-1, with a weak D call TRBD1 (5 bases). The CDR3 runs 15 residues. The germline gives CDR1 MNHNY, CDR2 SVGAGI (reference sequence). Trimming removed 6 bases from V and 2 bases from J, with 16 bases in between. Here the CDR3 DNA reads TGTGCCAGCAGGTTGGATGGGGGAGGAAACACTGAAGCTTTCTTT. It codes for CASRLDGGGNTEAFF.

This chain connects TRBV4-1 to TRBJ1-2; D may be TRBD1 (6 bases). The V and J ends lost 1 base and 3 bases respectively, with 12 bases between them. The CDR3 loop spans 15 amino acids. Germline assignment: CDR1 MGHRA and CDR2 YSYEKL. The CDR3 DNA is TGCGCCAGCAGCCAAGGGACAGCTGGGGACTATGGCTACACCTTC. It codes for CASSQGTAGDYGYTF.